The clone carrying this TCR beta chain was observed at least ten times. The target antigen is unknown. CDR1 and CDR2 from the germline V gene are MNHEY and SVGAGI. The CDR3 extends over 15 amino acids. V shed 3 bases and J shed 0 bases, with 11 bases lying between them. These data come from a study of T cell repertoires in cytomegalovirus infection. For the study at large: CMV infection and matching HLA type were both indicated by public TCR beta signatures. The study's findings and limits: HLA-C-restricted, CMV-specific TCR beta clonotypes were dominant ex vivo. Using cumulative public TCR beta family frequency, the authors identified those who carried CMV together with the relevant HLA.

TCRdb ran MiXCR on the reads and lists one entry per CDR3 protein. The sample includes around 900,000 distinct CDR3 sequences, around 29% of them seen just once. The sample consisted of cultured CD8+ T cells from PBMCs, taken from culture after CMV antigen stimulation. This receptor was obtained from a human donor in good health (CMV status not recorded). Some clones in this sample may be carry-over from other donors' samples. This chain joins TRBV6-5 and TRBJ1-1, with D unresolved. CDR3 region: CASSYPPGVNTEAFF. CDR3 sequence (DNA): TGTGCCAGCAGTTATCCACCCGGGGTGAACACTGAAGCTTTCTTT.